The 27 T cell receptor beta chains given below trace back to one sample, sequenced in a study of blood T cell repertoires in COVID-19. Assay used: immunoSEQ multiplex PCR; TCRdb lists only in-frame clones, some missing. The data show around 230,000 clones, with 85% seen just once and approximately 5.1% held by the top ten. Sequenced: peripheral blood. These receptors all come from a man over 45 with COVID-19, enrolled during active disease.

V usage is TRBV11-2 and J usage is TRBJ2-1; D gene ambiguous. V shed 5 bases and J shed 7 bases, with 15 bases lying between them. There are 14 residues in the CDR3. Germline CDR1 reads SGHAT; CDR2 reads FQNNGV. This CDR3 reads CASSPIFARNEQFF. Written as DNA, the CDR3 is TGTGCCAGCAGCCCGATATTCGCGCGGAATGAGCAGTTCTTC.

The rearrangement joins TRBV18 to TRBJ2-1, with 7 bases matching TRBD1. V was pared by 3 bases and J by 5 bases, with 7 bases of the junction left unmatched. The CDR3 loop spans 15 amino acids. The germline CDR1 and CDR2 sequences are KGHSH and LQKENI. CDR3 coding DNA: TGTGCCAGCTCACCGTCGCAGGGGGAGCACAATGAGCAGTTCTTC. This translates into CASSPSQGEHNEQFF.

The chain has TRBV15 and TRBJ2-5; D is possibly TRBD1 (5 bases). There are 15 residues in the CDR3. Trimming removed 0 bases at V and 2 bases at J, with 10 bases between. The V gene's germline CDR1 is LNHNV and CDR2 YYDKDF (reference sequence). CDR3 region: CATSRDGAEQETQYF. In DNA form, the CDR3 reads TGTGCCACCAGCAGAGATGGGGCAGAACAAGAGACCCAGTACTTC.

The chain combines TRBV7-2 with TRBJ1-6, with 8 bases that match TRBD1. V lost 5 bases to trimming and J lost 9 bases; unmatched junction nucleotides: 9. The V gene's germline CDR1 is SGHTA and CDR2 FQGNSA. The length of the CDR3 is 15 residues. CDR3 loop: CASSPRPGGGSPLHF. The DNA for the CDR3 is TGTGCCAGCAGCCCCCGGCCAGGGGGCGGTTCACCCCTCCACTTT.

The CDR3 loop reads CASSHSYRETGELFF. The CDR3 DNA sequence: TGTGCCAGCTCGCACTCTTACAGGGAAACCGGGGAGCTGTTTTTT. The V gene is TRBV18, the J gene TRBJ2-2, with D possibly being TRBD1 (6 bases). Germline lookup yields CDR1 KGHSH and CDR2 LQKENI. The CDR3 has 15 residues. With 6 bases removed from V and 5 bases from J, the gap between germline ends came to 16 bases.

CDR3 protein: CASSLVPQGLSTDTQYF. Written as DNA, the CDR3 is TGTGCCAGCAGCTTGGTCCCGCAGGGGCTAAGCACAGATACGCAGTATTTT. This chain links TRBV5-5 with TRBJ2-3, with D possibly TRBD1 on 6 matching bases. The germline V gene has CDR1 SGHKS and CDR2 YYEKEE (reference sequence). Trimming removed 0 bases at V and 0 bases at J, with 14 bases between. This CDR3 comprises 17 residues.

The rearrangement uses TRBV5-1 and TRBJ1-2, with 11 nucleotides matching TRBD1. CDR3 length equals 15 residues. The J segment lost 2 bases and the V segment lost 2 bases, leaving 2 bases of the junction unmatched. Germline V gene lookup returns CDR1 SGHRS and CDR2 YFSETQ. The CDR3 here is CASSFGDRGNYGYTF. The CDR3 bases are TGCGCCAGCAGCTTCGGGGACAGGGGGAACTATGGCTACACCTTC.

The chain links TRBV4-1 to TRBJ2-4; TRBD2 agrees at 12 bases. Trimming took 1 base from V and 11 from J; bases not matched to a gene: 9. The CDR3 sequence is 16 residues long. Germline CDR1 reads MGHRA; CDR2 reads YSYEKL. The CDR3 DNA sequence: TGCGCCAGCAGCCAAGGGGAACGGACTAGCGGGGCGTTTCAGTACTTC. This codes for CASSQGERTSGAFQYF.

The chain links TRBV28 to TRBJ1-5; D is perhaps TRBD1 (6 bases). V was pared by 2 bases and J by 0 bases, with 11 bases between. CDR3 length equals 16 residues. Germline V gene lookup returns CDR1 MDHEN and CDR2 SYDVKM. CDR3 in DNA: TGTGCCAGCAGTTTAATGGCAGGGGATAGCAATCAGCCCCAGCATTTT. Translating gives CASSLMAGDSNQPQHF.

The chain is built from TRBV7-3 and TRBJ2-7, with D perhaps matching TRBD2 (5 bases). CDR1 is SGHTA and CDR2 is FQGTGA in the germline V gene. The length of the CDR3 is 13 residues. Trimming stripped 2 bases from V and 5 bases from J, with 10 bases between. CDR3 amino acids: CASSLYPGNEQYF. The CDR3 DNA reads as TGTGCCAGCAGCTTATACCCGGGAAACGAGCAGTACTTC.

This chain uses TRBV11-1 with TRBJ2-7; 8 nucleotides align to TRBD1. The junction had 3 bases not matched to a gene; V was cut back by 5 bases and J by 6 bases. This CDR3 is 12 amino acids long. Looked up from germline, CDR1 is SGHAT and CDR2 is FQDESV (reference sequence). CDR3 sequence reads: CASSPDRGEQYF. The CDR3 nucleotides read TGTGCCAGCAGCCCCGACAGGGGCGAGCAGTACTTC.

V usage is TRBV7-8 and J usage is TRBJ1-4, with D unclear. The CDR3 has 15 residues. Deletions cut 5 bases from V and 6 bases from J, with 16 bases between. Per germline, CDR1 SGHVS and CDR2 FQNEAQ. CDR3: CASSRALGADEKLFF. In DNA form, the CDR3 reads TGTGCCAGCAGCCGAGCTTTGGGAGCGGATGAAAAACTGTTTTTT. The full variable domain, its missing parts supplied by reference TRBV7-8 and TRBJ1-4, is GAGVSQSPRYKVAKRGQDVALRCDPISGHVSLFWYQQALGQGPEFLTYFQNEAQLDKSGLPSDRFFAERPEGSVSTLKIQRTQQEDSAVYLCASSRALGADEKLFFGSGTQLSVL.

The chain employs TRBV29-1 and TRBJ2-5, with 7 positions matching TRBD2. Germline trimming cut 5 bases from V and 3 bases from J; bases unmatched to any gene: 15. Germline V gene sequence: CDR1 SQVTM, CDR2 ANQGSEA. The CDR3 spans 16 residues. This CDR3 reads CSVPRGGWGLKETQYF. Written as DNA, the CDR3 is TGCAGCGTTCCCCGGGGAGGGTGGGGACTCAAAGAGACCCAGTACTTC. Together with reference TRBV29-1 and TRBJ2-5, the CDR3 gives the full variable domain: SAVISQKPSRDICQRGTSLTIQCQVDSQVTMMFWYRQQPGQSLTLIATANQGSEATYESGFVIDKFPISRPNLTFSTLTVSNMSPEDSSIYLCSVPRGGWGLKETQYFGPGTRLLVL.

The CDR3 coding sequence is TGCGCCAGCAGCCAAGAGGGCATGAACACTGAAGCTTTCTTT. Translation: CASSQEGMNTEAFF. This sequence joins TRBV4-1 and TRBJ1-1; D is undetermined. V was trimmed by 0 bases and J by 0 bases, leaving 5 bases between them. The CDR3 spans 14 residues. CDR1 and CDR2 (germline): MGHRA, YSYEKL.

The rearrangement uses TRBV5-1 and TRBJ1-1; no firm D call. With 0 bases removed from V and 1 base from J, the gap between germline ends came to 7 bases. Germline assignment: CDR1 SGHRS and CDR2 YFSETQ. The CDR3 length is 14 residues. CDR3 DNA sequence: TGCGCCAGCAGCTTGGGAGGCGGGAACACTGAAGCTTTCTTT. Its protein is CASSLGGGNTEAFF.

The rearrangement uses TRBV6-2 or TRBV6-3 and TRBJ2-6, with a tentative D call TRBD1 (6 bases). With 4 bases removed from V and 5 bases from J, the gap between germline ends came to 12 bases. Germline V gives CDR1 MNHEY, CDR2 SVGEGT. The CDR3 is 15 amino acids. The CDR3 loop reads CASSSDSLWANVLTF. CDR3 nucleotide sequence: TGTGCCAGCAGTTCGGACAGCCTCTGGGCCAACGTCCTGACTTTC.

V and J are TRBV28 and TRBJ2-7, with TRBD1 identical over 8 bases. Germline trimming cut 4 bases from V and 3 bases from J; bases unmatched to any gene: 5. Germline V gene sequence: CDR1 MDHEN, CDR2 SYDVKM. This CDR3 is 14 amino acids long. The CDR3 nucleotides are TGTGCCAGCAGTTGGGTGGACAGGGACTACGAGCAGTACTTC. It yields the protein CASSWVDRDYEQYF.

The rearrangement joins TRBV18 to TRBJ1-1, with D unclear. Per the germline V gene, CDR1 is KGHSH and CDR2 is LQKENI. The CDR3 covers 14 residues. Trimming pared 4 bases from V and 1 base from J, leaving 10 bases between. The CDR3 nucleotides are TGTGCCAGCTCACGAACATACCCGAACACTGAAGCTTTCTTT. Translated, it gives CASSRTYPNTEAFF.

J is TRBJ2-7 and V is TRBV6-1, with D possibly TRBD1 on 5 matching bases. Germline V CDR1 and CDR2: MNHNS, SASEGT. The CDR3 extends over 14 amino acids. Trimming took 5 bases from V and 2 from J, leaving 13 bases between them. Here the CDR3 reads CASSYGQGPYEQYF. CDR3 bases: TGTGCCAGCAGTTATGGGCAGGGCCCCTACGAGCAGTACTTC.

This sequence joins TRBV6-6 and TRBJ1-5, with 7 nucleotides matching TRBD1. V lost 6 bases and J lost 7; bases outside the gene matches: 6. Germline CDR1 reads MNHNY; CDR2 reads SVGAGI (reference sequence). The CDR3 runs to 13 residues. The CDR3 DNA is TGTGCCAGCAGACGACAGGGCGACCAGCCCCAGCATTTT. Translated, it gives CASRRQGDQPQHF.

For this clone: Other DNA sequences in this specimen translate into the identical CDR3. The chain uses TRBV19 and TRBJ2-7, with 7 bases aligning to TRBD2. The CDR3 spans 14 residues. V lost 3 bases to trimming and J lost 3 bases; unmatched junction nucleotides: 5. Germline lookup yields CDR1 LNHDA and CDR2 SQIVND (reference sequence). This CDR3 reads CASSIQAGSYEQYF. CDR3 nucleotides: TGTGCCAGTAGTATTCAAGCGGGGAGCTACGAGCAGTACTTC.

The chain's CDR3 is CASSDSPGGTEAFF. The CDR3 DNA sequence: TGTGCCAGCAGTGACTCACCAGGGGGCACTGAAGCTTTCTTT. This chain connects TRBV6-4 to TRBJ1-1; 7 positions match TRBD1. V was pared by 0 bases and J by 4 bases, with 2 bases of the junction left unmatched. Germline V lookup: CDR1 MRHNA, CDR2 SNTAGT. The CDR3 is 14 residues long.

This clone was seen more than once but under ten times. The chain uses TRBV7-9 and TRBJ2-2; TRBD1 aligns across 7 bases. After removal of 5 bases from V and 5 bases from J, the junction contained 8 bases not matched to a gene. The germline CDR1 and CDR2 sequences are SEHNR and FQNEAQ (reference sequence). The CDR3 covers 15 residues. As DNA, the CDR3 is TGTGCCAGCAGCCCGACAGGGCGGAATACCGGGGAGCTGTTTTTT. Translated, it gives CASSPTGRNTGELFF.

The chain links TRBV28 to TRBJ1-6, with D perhaps TRBD1 (6 bases). The CDR3 runs to 14 residues. The V end was cut by 6 bases, the J end by 7 bases, with 13 bases between. Germline lookup yields CDR1 MDHEN and CDR2 SYDVKM. The DNA for the CDR3 is TGTGCCAGCAGCCTGGACAGATTAAATTCACCCCTCCACTTT. It specifies CASSLDRLNSPLHF.

This rearrangement joins TRBV6-1 to TRBJ2-5, with 9 positions matching TRBD2. This CDR3 has 15 residues. Germline V gene data show CDR1 as MNHNS and CDR2 as SASEGT. Germline trimming cut 2 bases from V and 5 bases from J; bases unmatched to any gene: 6. CDR3 residues: CASSELRGGAETQYF. For the CDR3, the DNA is TGTGCCAGCAGTGAACTGCGGGGGGGAGCGGAGACCCAGTACTTC.

This chain joins TRBV9 and TRBJ2-1; 10 bases are a match to TRBD2. Unmatched junction bases numbered 8, after V lost 0 bases and J lost 8 bases. CDR3 length: 16 residues. CDR1 is SGDLS, CDR2 YYNGEE, per germline. The DNA for the CDR3 is TGTGCCAGCAGCGTAGGATTAGCGGGGGGCACGGATGAGCAGTTCTTC. Translated, it gives CASSVGLAGGTDEQFF.

The rearrangement links TRBV6-5 to TRBJ1-4; perhaps TRBD1 as D (5 bases). V lost 2 bases to trimming and J lost 0 bases, with 10 bases between them. Germline V gene lookup returns CDR1 MNHEY and CDR2 SVGAGI. This CDR3 spans 16 amino acids. In nucleotides, the CDR3 is TGTGCCAGCAGTTACACCGCAGGGACAACTAATGAAAAACTGTTTTTT. As protein: CASSYTAGTTNEKLFF.